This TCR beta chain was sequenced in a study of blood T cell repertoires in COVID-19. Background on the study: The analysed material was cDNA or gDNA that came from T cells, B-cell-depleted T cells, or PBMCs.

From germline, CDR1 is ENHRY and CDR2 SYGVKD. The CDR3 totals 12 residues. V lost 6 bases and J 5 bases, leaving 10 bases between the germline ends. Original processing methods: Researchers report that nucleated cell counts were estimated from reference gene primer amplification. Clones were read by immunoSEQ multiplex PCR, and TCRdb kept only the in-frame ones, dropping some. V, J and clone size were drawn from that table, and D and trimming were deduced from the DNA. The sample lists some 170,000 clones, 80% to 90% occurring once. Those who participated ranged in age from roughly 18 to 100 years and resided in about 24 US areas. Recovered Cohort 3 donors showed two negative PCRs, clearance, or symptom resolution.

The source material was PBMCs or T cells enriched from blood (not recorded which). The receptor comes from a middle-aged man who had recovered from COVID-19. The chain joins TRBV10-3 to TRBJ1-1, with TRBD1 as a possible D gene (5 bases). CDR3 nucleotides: TGTGCCATCAGCCCTAAGGGGACTGAAGCTTTCTTT. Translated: CAISPKGTEAFF.